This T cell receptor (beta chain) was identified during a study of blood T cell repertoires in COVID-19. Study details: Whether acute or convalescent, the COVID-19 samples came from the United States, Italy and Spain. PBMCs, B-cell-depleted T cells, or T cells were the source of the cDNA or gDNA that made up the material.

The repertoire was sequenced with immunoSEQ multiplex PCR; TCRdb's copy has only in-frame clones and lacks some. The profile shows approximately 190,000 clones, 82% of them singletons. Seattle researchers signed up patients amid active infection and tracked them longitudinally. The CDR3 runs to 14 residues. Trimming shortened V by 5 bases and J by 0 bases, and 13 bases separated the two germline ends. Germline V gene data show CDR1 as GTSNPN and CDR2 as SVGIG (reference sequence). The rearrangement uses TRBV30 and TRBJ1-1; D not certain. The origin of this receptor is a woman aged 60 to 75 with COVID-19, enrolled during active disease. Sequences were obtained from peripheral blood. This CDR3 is CAWSYGQLNTEAFF. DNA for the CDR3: TGTGCCTGGTCATATGGGCAGCTGAACACTGAAGCTTTCTTT.